This T cell receptor (beta chain) was observed in a study of shared clonotypes between healthy human individuals. Study conclusions and caveats: Naive CD4 clonotypes overlapped across a handful of donors at roughly 5%.

On this clone: The antigen is not known.

Evenly divided among several immunoSEQ plates was the genomic DNA of each subset. The table came from immunoSEQ multiplex PCR; TCRdb's copy has only in-frame clones and leaves some out. Found here are about 2,500,000 clones, roughly 92% of them singletons; the top ten hold roughly 0.15%. The receptor's source is a man between 18 and 35 years old in good health. The sequenced material came from naive CD4+ T cells sorted from blood. The subset here: CD45RA+ positively selected.

In DNA form, the CDR3 reads TGTGCCAGCACCCAGGTCAGATTCGATCCTGGAAACACCATATATTTT. Protein sequence: CASTQVRFDPGNTIYF. J is TRBJ1-3 and V is TRBV7-2; unclear D gene. Trimming cost V 7 bases and J 2 bases, with 18 bases left between them. CDR3 length: 16 amino acids. Germline CDR1 SGHTA, CDR2 FQGNSA. Full variable domain (outside the CDR3, taken from reference TRBV7-2 and TRBJ1-3): GAGVSQSPSNKVTEKGKDVELRCDPISGHTALYWYRQSLGQGLEFLIYFQGNSAPDKSGLPSDRFSAERTGGSVSTLTIQRTQQEDSAVYLCASTQVRFDPGNTIYFGEGSWLTVV.